Listed below are T cell receptor beta chains from one sample, sequenced in a study of blood T cell repertoires in COVID-19. TCRdb's table, derived via immunoSEQ multiplex PCR, lists solely in-frame clones and lacks some. The sample shows some 220,000 clones, roughly 84% of them seen only once. The sequencing input was peripheral blood. The receptors derive from a man aged 50 or older with active or convalescent COVID-19. Each CDR3 is given with its conserved first and last residue. The order of the fields is D gene, clone size, V gene, CDR3 length, J gene, CDR3 DNA, CDR3 protein. A D gene is named only where the DNA matches it firmly. Some rows have no size entry. The others give once, few or many, or a class for an expanded clone.

>.|.|TRBV6-5|13|TRBJ1-4
TGTGCCAGCAGAGGGGGTACTAATGAAAAACTGTTTTTT
CASRGGTNEKLFF
>.|.|TRBV28|15|TRBJ1-4
TGTGCCAGCGGAGCCTTGGGCAGGGTTAATGAAAAACTGTTTTTT
CASGALGRVNEKLFF
>TRBD1|.|TRBV28|15|TRBJ1-6
TGTGCCAGCACCAAATCAGACAGGGCAGTTTCACCCCTCCACTTT
CASTKSDRAVSPLHF
>.|.|TRBV14|14|TRBJ1-1
TGTGCCAGCAGCCAAGATTCTGTGAACACTGAAGCTTTCTTT
CASSQDSVNTEAFF
>TRBD1|.|TRBV10-3|14|TRBJ2-2
TGTGCCATCAGTGGGGACAGAAACACCGGGGAGCTGTTTTTT
CAISGDRNTGELFF
>TRBD2|once|TRBV29-1|14|TRBJ2-7
TGCAGCGCTAACCTAGCGGGAGGGCCGGGTGAGCAGTACTTC
CSANLAGGPGEQYF
>TRBD1|.|TRBV18|16|TRBJ2-1
TGTGCCAGCTCACCGGTGGACAGGGTCTCCTACAATGAGCAGTTCTTC
CASSPVDRVSYNEQFF
>.|.|TRBV10-3|15|TRBJ2-3
TGTGCCATCAGGGCTTCAGGGGCGAGCACAGATACGCAGTATTTT
CAIRASGASTDTQYF
>.|.|TRBV10-3|15|TRBJ1-6
TGTGCCATCAGTGAGTTGGCAGGGGATAATTCACCCCTCCACTTT
CAISELAGDNSPLHF
>TRBD2|.|TRBV27|16|TRBJ2-2
TGTGCCAGCAGTTTAAGGTGGACTAGAAACACCGGGGAGCTGTTTTTT
CASSLRWTRNTGELFF
>TRBD1|.|TRBV5-1|15|TRBJ1-2
TGCGCCAGCAGCCTCAACGACAGGGGGCCCGGCGGCTACACCTTC
CASSLNDRGPGGYTF
>.|once|TRBV15|15|TRBJ2-3
TGTGCCACCGGGTTCCGGGACTTCCCCACAGATACGCAGTATTTT
CATGFRDFPTDTQYF
>TRBD2|.|TRBV9|17|TRBJ2-3
TGTGCCAGCAGCGTAGAGTCCGGCGGGAGGGTAGGGGATACGCAGTATTTT
CASSVESGGRVGDTQYF
>TRBD1|.|TRBV19|13|TRBJ1-4
TGTGCCAGTAGTATCACAGGGGTTGAAAAACTGTTTTTT
CASSITGVEKLFF
>TRBD1|.|TRBV5-5|15|TRBJ1-4
TGTGCCAGCAGCCTCTTCGGGACAGGGGATGAAAAACTGTTTTTT
CASSLFGTGDEKLFF
>.|few|TRBV7-2|14|TRBJ1-2
TGTGCCAGCAGCTTAGGGGCAGCCAACTATGGCTACACCTTC
CASSLGAANYGYTF
>.|.|TRBV27|16|TRBJ2-1
TGTGCCAGCAGTGCCCGACTAGTCCGGTCCTACAATGAGCAGTTCTTC
CASSARLVRSYNEQFF
>.|.|TRBV6-4|13|TRBJ2-1
TGTGCCAGCAGTGACACGGAGTACAATGAGCAGTTCTTC
CASSDTEYNEQFF
>.|.|TRBV5-4|12|TRBJ2-7
TGTGCCAGCAGCATTCGGGGCTACGAGCAGTACTTC
CASSIRGYEQYF
>TRBD2|.|TRBV19|16|TRBJ2-3
TGTGCCAGTAGTATAATACTAGCGGGGACAAAAGATACGCAGTATTTT
CASSIILAGTKDTQYF
>.|.|TRBV7-8|13|TRBJ2-5
TGTGCCAGCAGCCTGGGCATCCAAGAGACCCAGTACTTC
CASSLGIQETQYF
>TRBD1|.|TRBV14|15|TRBJ2-7
TGTGCCAGCAGCCAAATTACAGGGGGTTTCTACGAGCAGTACTTC
CASSQITGGFYEQYF
>TRBD1|once|TRBV24-1|15|TRBJ1-4
TGTGCCACCAGTGGTCCCGACAGGGTGGGGGAAAAACTGTTTTTT
CATSGPDRVGEKLFF
>.|.|TRBV6-5|12|TRBJ1-2
TGTGCCAGCAGATCAGGGGACTATGGCTACACCTTC
CASRSGDYGYTF
>.|.|TRBV4-3|16|TRBJ2-3
TGCGCCAGCAGCCAAGATCGGGCTAGCAGCACAGATACGCAGTATTTT
CASSQDRASSTDTQYF
>.|.|TRBV28|15|TRBJ1-2
TGTGCCAGCAGTTTCGGTCTGCAGGGAAGGTATGGCTACACCTTC
CASSFGLQGRYGYTF
>.|once|TRBV7-2|14|TRBJ2-1
TGTGCCAGCAGCGTCCGACTCCGGTACAATGAGCAGTTCTTC
CASSVRLRYNEQFF
>.|.|TRBV5-1|14|TRBJ2-3
TGCGCCAGCAGCTCCGGAGGGCCTGGAGATACGCAGTATTTT
CASSSGGPGDTQYF
>TRBD1|.|TRBV7-9|18|TRBJ1-2
TGTGCCAGCAGTTTTCCGGCCGGACAGGGGGCTACTAACTATGGCTACACCTTC
CASSFPAGQGATNYGYTF
>.|.|TRBV14|15|TRBJ1-1
TGTGCCAGCAGCCAAGTCACTGACATGAACACTGAAGCTTTCTTT
CASSQVTDMNTEAFF
>TRBD2|.|TRBV7-9|17|TRBJ2-1
TGTGCCAGCAGCTCCTCTTCGCGGGGGGGCTCCTACAATGAGCAGTTCTTC
CASSSSSRGGSYNEQFF
>TRBD1|few|TRBV5-5|15|TRBJ1-5
TGTGCCAGCAGCTTGTATGGGACAGACAATCAGCCCCAGCATTTT
CASSLYGTDNQPQHF
>.|.|TRBV21-1|12|TRBJ2-1
TGTGCCCCCAGCGGAACATACAATGAGCAGTTCTTC
CAPSGTYNEQFF
>.|.|TRBV2|13|TRBJ2-3
TGTGCCAGCAGAAGAGCTACCACAGATACGCAGTATTTT
CASRRATTDTQYF
>TRBD2|once|TRBV9|15|TRBJ2-3
TGTGCCAGCAGCGTAGGACTAGCGGACACAGATACGCAGTATTTT
CASSVGLADTDTQYF
>.|.|TRBV6-5|15|TRBJ1-2
TGTGCCAGCAGTTACAGCCCACAGGGCCAGAATGGCTACACCTTC
CASSYSPQGQNGYTF
>.|.|TRBV5-5|17|TRBJ1-2
TGTGCCAGCAGCTTGGCCTGGGCCAGCACTTTTAACTATGGCTACACCTTC
CASSLAWASTFNYGYTF
>.|.|TRBV7-2|17|TRBJ2-3
TGTGCCAGCAGCTTGGAGGGGGGGCCCACGATGGCAGATACGCAGTATTTT
CASSLEGGPTMADTQYF
>.|.|TRBV24-1|13|TRBJ2-3
TGTGCCACCAGTACAGGGATCACGAATACGCAGTATTTT
CATSTGITNTQYF
>.|.|TRBV27|14|TRBJ1-5
TGTGCCAGCAGTAAGGGGGATCTCAATCAGCCCCAGCATTTT
CASSKGDLNQPQHF
>.|.|TRBV7-3|13|TRBJ1-2
TGTGCCAGCAGCAAAGACAGGAGAGAGGGCTACACCTTC
CASSKDRREGYTF
>TRBD2|.|TRBV27|16|TRBJ2-7
TGTGCCAGCAGTTTGCTCCTAGCGGCTACACCCTACGAGCAGTACTTC
CASSLLLAATPYEQYF
>TRBD1|once|TRBV4-3|18|TRBJ1-6
TGCGCCAGCAGCCAAGTCGGGGACAGGGGATCCTATAATTCACCCCTCCACTTT
CASSQVGDRGSYNSPLHF
>TRBD1|.|TRBV5-6|14|TRBJ1-2
TGTGCCAGCAGCCCTGGAGGACAGGGGTACGGCTACACCTTC
CASSPGGQGYGYTF
>.|.|TRBV7-9|14|TRBJ1-2
TGTGCCAGCAGCCAGCGGGGGGGAGACTATGGCTACACCTTC
CASSQRGGDYGYTF
>.|.|TRBV28|13|TRBJ1-2
TGTGCCAGCAGTCCCGAGGGGGTCTATGGCTACACCTTC
CASSPEGVYGYTF
>.|.|TRBV28|14|TRBJ1-1
TGTGCCAGCGCCCGGGGACTTTTGAACACTGAAGCTTTCTTT
CASARGLLNTEAFF
>.|.|TRBV4-1|17|TRBJ1-1
TGCGCCAGCAGCCAAGAAGGGGCAGGGTATTCGAACACTGAAGCTTTCTTT
CASSQEGAGYSNTEAFF
>.|.|TRBV4-1|17|TRBJ2-2
TGCGCCAGCAGCTCCCTAGCCGGGACTCCTAACACCGGGGAGCTGTTTTTT
CASSSLAGTPNTGELFF
>TRBD2|.|TRBV4-2|16|TRBJ2-2
TGTGCCAGCGGGCCGCCCGGACTAGCGACTATCGGGGAGCTGTTTTTT
CASGPPGLATIGELFF
>.|.|TRBV5-6|16|TRBJ1-1
TGTGCCAGCAGCCCCTATTCCCAGGGTTTTTCCACTGAAGCTTTCTTT
CASSPYSQGFSTEAFF
>TRBD2|.|TRBV2|18|TRBJ2-5
TGTGCCAGCAGCACCGGCATAACTGCGGGGGGGAGACAAGAGACCCAGTACTTC
CASSTGITAGGRQETQYF
>.|few|TRBV10-2|14|TRBJ2-1
TGCGCCAGCAGTGAAAGGAGCTCCTACAATGAGCAGTTCTTC
CASSERSSYNEQFF
>TRBD1|.|TRBV5-6|15|TRBJ1-1
TGTGCCAGCAGCTCGATTGGACAGGGGCTGACTGAAGCTTTCTTT
CASSSIGQGLTEAFF
>.|few|TRBV7-9|13|TRBJ1-1
TGTGCCAGCAGCCTGACACCGAACACTGAAGCTTTCTTT
CASSLTPNTEAFF
>TRBD1|.|TRBV15|15|TRBJ1-2
TGTGCCACCAGCAGTGGGGACAGATCTAACTATGGCTACACCTTC
CATSSGDRSNYGYTF